The text below deals with one TCR beta chain. The antigen is not known. Germline-derived CDR1 and CDR2 are KGHSH and LQKENI. This CDR3 region has 14 residues. Trimming removed 3 bases at V and 0 bases at J, with 9 bases between. Arm-PCR with iRepertoire HTBI primers amplified the CDR3 regions for these TCR beta libraries. TCRdb processed the multiplex PCR reads anew with MiXCR; each CDR3 protein has one entry. In the table there are more than 300,000 distinct CDR3 sequences, roughly 20% of which are singletons. The data are from a study of regulatory T cells in long-lasting Graves disease. Described time point: persistent/refractory GD, antithyroid drugs over 5 years with positive TRAb. Researchers made the TCR library from RNA that was extracted from PBMCs. An endocrinology department located in Xi'an, China, was where the patients came from. Study-wide points: Persistent disease exhibited a predilection for TRBV28, TRBJ1-2 and TRBJ2-5.

The material was peripheral blood mononuclear cells (PBMCs), obtained when the disease was refractory, from a patient treated with antithyroid drugs. The receptor was derived from a woman in her 40s with Graves disease. This chain connects TRBV18 to TRBJ2-7, with D perhaps TRBD2 (5 bases). The CDR3 here is CASSPPGNSYEQYF. Here the CDR3 DNA reads TGTGCCAGCTCACCGCCCGGGAACTCCTACGAGCAGTACTTC. Using reference TRBV18 and TRBJ2-7 for the parts outside the CDR3, the full variable domain is NAGVMQNPRHLVRRRGQEARLRCSPMKGHSHVYWYRQLPEEGLKFMVYLQKENIIDESGMPKERFSAEFPKEGPSILRIQQVVRGDSAAYFCASSPPGNSYEQYFGPGTRLTVT.